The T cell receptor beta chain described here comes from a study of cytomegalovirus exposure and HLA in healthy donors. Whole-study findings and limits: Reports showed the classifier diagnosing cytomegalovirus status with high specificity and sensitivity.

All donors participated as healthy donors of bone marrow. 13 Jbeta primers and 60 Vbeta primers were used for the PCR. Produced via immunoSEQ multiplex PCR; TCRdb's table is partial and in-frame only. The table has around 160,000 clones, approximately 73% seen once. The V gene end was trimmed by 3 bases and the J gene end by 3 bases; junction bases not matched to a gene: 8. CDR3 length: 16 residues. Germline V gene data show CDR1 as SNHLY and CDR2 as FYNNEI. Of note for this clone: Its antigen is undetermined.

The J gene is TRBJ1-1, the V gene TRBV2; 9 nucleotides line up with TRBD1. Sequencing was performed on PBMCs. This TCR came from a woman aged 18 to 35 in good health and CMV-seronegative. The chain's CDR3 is CASSEGTGTLHTEAFF. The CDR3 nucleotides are TGTGCCAGCAGTGAGGGGACAGGGACATTGCACACTGAAGCTTTCTTT.